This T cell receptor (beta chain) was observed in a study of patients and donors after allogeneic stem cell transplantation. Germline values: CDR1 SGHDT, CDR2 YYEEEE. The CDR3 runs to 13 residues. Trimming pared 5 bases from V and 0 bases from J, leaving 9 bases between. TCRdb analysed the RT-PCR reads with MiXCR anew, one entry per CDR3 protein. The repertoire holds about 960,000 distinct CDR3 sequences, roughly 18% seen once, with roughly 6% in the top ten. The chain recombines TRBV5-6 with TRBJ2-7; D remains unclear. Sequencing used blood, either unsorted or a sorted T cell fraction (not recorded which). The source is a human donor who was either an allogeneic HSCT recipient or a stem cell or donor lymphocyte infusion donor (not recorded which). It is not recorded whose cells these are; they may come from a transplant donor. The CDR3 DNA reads TGTGCCAGCAGTTTGCTAGACTCCTACGAGCAGTACTTC. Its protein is CASSLLDSYEQYF. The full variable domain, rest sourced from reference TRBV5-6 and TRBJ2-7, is DAGVTQSPTHLIKTRGQQVTLRCSPKSGHDTVSWYQQALGQGPQFIFQYYEEEERQRGNFPDRFSGHQFPNYSSELNVNALLLGDSALYLCASSLLDSYEQYFGPGTRLTVT.